Following are 19 T cell receptor beta chains from one sample sequenced in a study of blood T cell repertoires in COVID-19. The repertoire was sequenced with immunoSEQ multiplex PCR; TCRdb's copy has only in-frame clones and lacks some. The data contain fewer than 250,000 clones, 75% to 85% of them singletons. The sequenced sample was peripheral blood. Receptor source: a human donor in a cohort sampled during active COVID-19.

The V and J genes are TRBV24-1 and TRBJ2-6, with D hard to call. The CDR3 has 13 amino acids. Germline values: CDR1 KGHDR, CDR2 SFDVKD. The V and J ends lost 9 bases and 1 base respectively, with 6 bases between them. Written as DNA, the CDR3 is TGTGCCACCTCCCCATCTGGGGCCAACGTCCTGACTTTC. It specifies CATSPSGANVLTF.

This clone appeared a few times. The chain is built from TRBV14 and TRBJ2-7; D is perhaps TRBD1 (6 bases). There are 13 residues in the CDR3. V lost 2 bases and J 3 bases, leaving 8 bases between the germline ends. Germline V gene lookup returns CDR1 SGHDN and CDR2 FVKESK. The CDR3 bases are TGTGCCAGCAGCCAATTACAGGGCTACGAGCAGTACTTC. Residues: CASSQLQGYEQYF.

The chain recombines TRBV12-3 or TRBV12-4 with TRBJ1-2, with TRBD1 matching 7 bases. The CDR3 has 12 amino acids. Trimming removed 5 bases from V and 12 bases from J; junction bases left unmatched: 9. The CDR3 region has the DNA TGTGCCAGCAGTCTGGACAGACAGGGCAACACCTTC. It translates to CASSLDRQGNTF.

The table lists this clone with a few counts. This chain uses TRBV5-5 with TRBJ1-1; D is unresolved. Trimming removed 0 bases at V and 0 bases at J, with 9 bases between. The length of the CDR3 is 15 residues. The germline V gene has CDR1 SGHKS and CDR2 YYEKEE (reference sequence). The CDR3 nucleotides read TGTGCCAGCAGCTTGGGGGCAGGAATGAACACTGAAGCTTTCTTT. This gives the protein CASSLGAGMNTEAFF.

The chain carries TRBV19 and TRBJ1-1; D gene ambiguous. Germline CDR1 reads LNHDA; CDR2 reads SQIVND (reference sequence). The CDR3 is 13 residues long. The V end lost 6 bases, the J end lost 1 base, and 9 bases lay between the germline ends. CDR3 residues: CASSLQKNTEAFF. The CDR3 nucleotides read TGTGCCAGTAGCCTACAGAAGAACACTGAAGCTTTCTTT.

This clone was found once. The rearrangement uses TRBV5-1 and TRBJ2-1; 10 nucleotides align to TRBD2. Germline CDR1 and CDR2: SGHRS and YFSETQ. The CDR3 runs 16 residues. The V and J ends lost 2 bases and 4 bases, in that order; junction bases with no gene match: 6. CDR3: CASSFTSGKRYNEQFF. CDR3 coding DNA: TGCGCCAGCAGCTTTACTAGCGGGAAGAGATACAATGAGCAGTTCTTC.

This clone was picked up a small number of times. The rearrangement uses TRBV11-1 and TRBJ2-7, with 10 positions matching TRBD2. Germline V lookup: CDR1 SGHAT, CDR2 FQDESV (reference sequence). V lost 5 bases and J lost 2; bases outside the gene matches: 6. The CDR3 loop spans 15 amino acids. CDR3 loop: CASSKASGSPYEQYF. The DNA for the CDR3 is TGTGCCAGCAGCAAAGCTAGCGGGAGTCCCTACGAGCAGTACTTC.

This clone was seen repeatedly, ten times or more. The gene calls are TRBV10-1 and TRBJ2-2; D is perhaps TRBD1 (5 bases). The germline V gene has CDR1 WNHNN and CDR2 SYGVQD (reference sequence). This CDR3 spans 13 amino acids. V lost 0 bases and J lost 6, with 5 bases in between. CDR3 nucleotides: TGCGCCAGCAGTGAGTCAGGGGCCGGGGAGCTGTTTTTT. It is translated as CASSESGAGELFF.

This chain connects TRBV25-1 to TRBJ1-6; D is unclear. Trimming took off 7 bases at V and 3 bases at J, with 10 bases between the two ends. The length of the CDR3 is 14 residues. Germline-derived CDR1 and CDR2 are MGHDK and SYGVNS. The CDR3: CASTHSFYNSPLHF. The CDR3 nucleotides are TGTGCCAGCACCCACAGTTTCTATAATTCACCCCTCCACTTT.

This chain connects TRBV28 to TRBJ2-5, with TRBD2 matching over 11 bases. Looked up from germline, CDR1 is MDHEN and CDR2 is SYDVKM. This CDR3 is 16 amino acids long. J was trimmed by 5 bases and V by 3 bases; bases with no gene match: 8. In nucleotides, the CDR3 is TGTGCCAGCAGTTTCTATACTAGCGGGAGAGGGGAGACCCAGTACTTC. Translating gives CASSFYTSGRGETQYF.

CDR3 sequence: CASSLSEVTLHF. CDR3 DNA: TGTGCCAGCAGCTTATCTGAGGTGACCCTCCACTTT. The V and J genes are TRBV11-2 and TRBJ1-6; D is unresolved. V lost 2 bases, J lost 14 bases, and 10 bases lay in between. This CDR3 contains 12 residues. Per the germline V gene, CDR1 is SGHAT and CDR2 is FQNNGV.

This CDR3 is CASSPMRDFSGNEQFF. Here the CDR3 DNA reads TGTGCCAGCAGCCCGATGCGGGACTTCTCGGGGAATGAGCAGTTCTTC. V usage is TRBV7-9 and J usage is TRBJ2-1, with D perhaps TRBD2 (6 bases). Looked up from germline, CDR1 is SEHNR and CDR2 is FQNEAQ (reference sequence). This CDR3 spans 16 amino acids. Trimming cost V 5 bases and J 7 bases, with 21 bases left between them.

The chain joins TRBV11-2 to TRBJ1-1; no reliable D call. The CDR3 loop spans 12 amino acids. Trimming pared 4 bases from V and 10 bases from J, leaving 13 bases between. Germline V gene lookup returns CDR1 SGHAT and CDR2 FQNNGV. CDR3 bases: TGTGCCAGCAGCTCGAACAGCTTGCGAGCTTTCTTT. Protein: CASSSNSLRAFF. Full variable domain (rest looked up from reference TRBV11-2 and TRBJ1-1): EAGVAQSPRYKIIEKRQSVAFWCNPISGHATLYWYQQILGQGPKLLIQFQNNGVVDDSQLPKDRFSAERLKGVDSTLKIQPAKLEDSAVYLCASSSNSLRAFFGQGTRLTVV.

V gene TRBV7-9 combines with J gene TRBJ1-3, with 10 bases fitting TRBD1. This CDR3 is built from 17 residues. V lost 4 bases to trimming and J lost 0 bases; unmatched junction nucleotides: 6. Germline values: CDR1 SEHNR, CDR2 FQNEAQ (reference sequence). The chain's CDR3 is CASSSGQGGHSGNTIYF. In DNA form, the CDR3 reads TGTGCCAGCAGCTCCGGACAGGGGGGACACTCTGGAAACACCATATATTTT.

The chain employs TRBV19 and TRBJ2-1, with D maybe TRBD2 (6 bases). CDR1 and CDR2 from the germline V gene are LNHDA and SQIVND (reference sequence). This CDR3 is 13 amino acids long. With 5 bases removed from V and 8 bases from J, the gap between germline ends came to 13 bases. This CDR3 is CASSVGGADEQFF. In DNA, the CDR3 is TGTGCCAGTAGTGTGGGAGGAGCGGATGAGCAGTTCTTC.

The rearrangement uses TRBV11-2 and TRBJ2-5; D is perhaps TRBD2 (5 bases). This CDR3 spans 14 amino acids. The germline V gene encodes CDR1 SGHAT and CDR2 FQNNGV. V was trimmed by 5 bases and J by 5 bases, leaving 15 bases between them. The CDR3 DNA follows: TGTGCCAGCAGCCCCCTCCGGGGTCGCGAGACCCAGTACTTC. It codes for CASSPLRGRETQYF.

The rearrangement joins TRBV2 to TRBJ1-4; 7 bases line up with TRBD1. V lost 5 bases to trimming and J lost 0 bases; unmatched junction nucleotides: 6. Germline V gene sequence: CDR1 SNHLY, CDR2 FYNNEI. The CDR3 contains 16 residues. The CDR3 reads CASSRDRASTNEKLFF. The CDR3 coding sequence is TGTGCCAGCAGTCGCGACAGGGCTTCAACTAATGAAAAACTGTTTTTT.

The chain joins TRBV10-1 to TRBJ1-2; TRBD1 matches at 10 bases. Germline CDR1 WNHNN, CDR2 SYGVQD (reference sequence). Trimming took 5 bases from V and 8 from J; bases not matched to a gene: 8. This CDR3 contains 14 residues. The DNA for the CDR3 is TGCGCCAGCAGTCCCGGGACAGGGGTAAACGGCTACACCTTC. Translated: CASSPGTGVNGYTF.

The V gene is TRBV5-5, the J gene TRBJ2-7; D possibly corresponds to TRBD2 (6 bases). Trimming cost V 3 bases and J 0 bases, with 16 bases left between them. CDR1 and CDR2 from the germline V gene are SGHKS and YYEKEE (reference sequence). This CDR3 is built from 16 residues. The CDR3 nucleotides read TGTGCCAGCAGCTGGGGGACTGTAAGGAGCTCCTACGAGCAGTACTTC. Encoded protein: CASSWGTVRSSYEQYF.